This is a list of T cell receptor beta chains from one sample in a study of blood T cell repertoires in COVID-19. Profiled with immunoSEQ multiplex PCR; TCRdb holds only in-frame clones, not every one. The sample includes about 250,000 clones, around 81% seen only once; the top ten take about 4.4%. Sequenced input: peripheral blood. The receptors were gathered from a man aged 50 to 60 with active or convalescent COVID-19. CDR3s include the opening cysteine and the closing phenylalanine or tryptophan. D genes are given only for firm matches. For some rows the clone size is stated as once, few or many, or as a class when expanded; others skip it.

cdr3_aa | cdr3_nt | j_call | d_call | clone_size | v_call
CASSGTGPSYGYTF | TGTGCCAGCAGCGGGACAGGACCCTCATATGGCTACACCTTC | TRBJ1-2 | TRBD1 | - | TRBV9
CASSALAGVNTQYF | TGTGCCAGCAGTGCTCTAGCGGGGGTAAATACGCAGTATTTT | TRBJ2-3 | TRBD2 | - | TRBV2
CATKQGAKNIQYF | TGTGCCACCAAACAGGGGGCCAAAAACATTCAGTACTTC | TRBJ2-4 | TRBD1 | - | TRBV12-3/TRBV12-4
CASSSDLALDTQYF | TGTGCCAGCAGCTCAGACCTAGCGCTAGATACGCAGTATTTT | TRBJ2-3 | - | - | TRBV5-4
CASSPGQGGHQETQYF | TGCGCCAGCAGCCCAGGACAGGGGGGCCACCAAGAGACCCAGTACTTC | TRBJ2-5 | TRBD1 | - | TRBV5-1
CASSLRVSYEQYF | TGTGCCAGCAGCTTGCGGGTTTCCTACGAGCAGTACTTC | TRBJ2-7 | - | - | TRBV5-8
CASSSTGGETEAFF | TGTGCCAGCTCATCGACAGGGGGAGAGACTGAAGCTTTCTTT | TRBJ1-1 | TRBD1 | - | TRBV18
CASSSERGETQYF | TGTGCCAGTAGTAGTGAGCGAGGGGAGACCCAGTACTTC | TRBJ2-5 | - | - | TRBV19
CASSPRGAGGFGNTGELFF | TGTGCCAGCAGTCCTCGGGGAGCGGGGGGCTTCGGGAACACCGGGGAGCTGTTTTTT | TRBJ2-2 | TRBD2 | - | TRBV6-6
CAWSAGGWDTEAFF | TGTGCCTGGAGCGCAGGGGGTTGGGACACTGAAGCTTTCTTT | TRBJ1-1 | TRBD1 | - | TRBV30
CASSSEEGFADTQYF | TGTGCCAGCAGCTCCGAGGAGGGTTTCGCAGATACGCAGTATTTT | TRBJ2-3 | - | once | TRBV7-8
CASSQVGTRNEKLFF | TGCGCCAGCAGCCAAGTTGGGACTCGGAATGAAAAACTGTTTTTT | TRBJ1-4 | - | - | TRBV4-1
CASSREGYEQYF | TGTGCCAGCAGTAGGGAGGGCTACGAGCAGTACTTC | TRBJ2-7 | TRBD2 | - | TRBV2
CACFRQGNYGYTF | TGTGCCTGCTTCCGGCAGGGTAACTATGGCTACACCTTC | TRBJ1-2 | - | - | TRBV21-1
CASSFGGRGEQFF | TGTGCCAGCAGTTTTGGGGGGCGGGGGGAGCAGTTCTTC | TRBJ2-1 | - | - | TRBV12-3/TRBV12-4
CASSPLAIRGNIQYF | TGTGCCAGCAGCCCTCTGGCCATTAGGGGAAACATTCAGTACTTC | TRBJ2-4 | - | - | TRBV3-1/TRBV3-2
CASSLEGSGQPQHF | TGCGCCAGCAGCTTGGAGGGGTCAGGCCAGCCCCAGCATTTT | TRBJ1-5 | - | - | TRBV5-1
CASSLGRSSYEQYF | TGTGCCAGTTCCTTGGGGAGGAGCTCCTACGAGCAGTACTTC | TRBJ2-7 | - | - | TRBV19
CASSYPGQSYNEQFF | TGTGCCAGCAGCTACCCGGGACAGAGTTACAATGAGCAGTTCTTC | TRBJ2-1 | TRBD1 | - | TRBV5-5
CASSQDARLNQPQHF | TGTGCCAGCAGCCAAGATGCCAGGCTCAATCAGCCCCAGCATTTT | TRBJ1-5 | - | - | TRBV3-1/TRBV3-2
CASSLSPGQGTGELFF | TGTGCCAGCAGCTTATCCCCCGGACAGGGCACCGGGGAGCTGTTTTTT | TRBJ2-2 | TRBD1 | - | TRBV7-3
CASSLAGGARREQYF | TGTGCCAGCAGCCTGGCGGGGGGAGCCAGGCGCGAGCAGTACTTC | TRBJ2-7 | TRBD2 | - | TRBV3-1/TRBV3-2
CASSSPSHGYNQPQHF | TGCGCCAGCAGCTCGCCCTCCCACGGTTACAATCAGCCCCAGCATTTT | TRBJ1-5 | - | - | TRBV5-1
CASSSRQGGYEQYF | TGTGCCAGCAGCTCCCGACAGGGTGGATACGAGCAGTACTTC | TRBJ2-7 | TRBD1 | - | TRBV9
CASSSDRGTEAFF | TGTGCCAGCAGCTCGGACAGGGGCACTGAAGCTTTCTTT | TRBJ1-1 | TRBD1 | - | TRBV11-2
CASSLLHTSGVPGELFF | TGCGCCAGCAGCCTATTACATACTAGCGGGGTCCCCGGGGAGCTGTTTTTT | TRBJ2-2 | TRBD2 | - | TRBV4-1